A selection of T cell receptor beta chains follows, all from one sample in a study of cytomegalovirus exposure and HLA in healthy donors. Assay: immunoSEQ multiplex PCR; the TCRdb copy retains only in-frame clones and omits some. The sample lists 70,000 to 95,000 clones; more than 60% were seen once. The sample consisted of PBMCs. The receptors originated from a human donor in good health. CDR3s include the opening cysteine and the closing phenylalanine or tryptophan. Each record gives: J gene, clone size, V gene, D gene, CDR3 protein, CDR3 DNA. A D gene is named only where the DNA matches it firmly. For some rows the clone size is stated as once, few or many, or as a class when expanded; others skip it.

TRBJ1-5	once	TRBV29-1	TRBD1	CSVRTGAVGDQPQHF	TGCAGCGTGCGGACAGGTGCCGTTGGGGATCAGCCCCAGCATTTT
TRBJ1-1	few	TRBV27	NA	CASSLSGAGFTEAFF	TGTGCCAGCAGTTTATCAGGGGCTGGGTTCACTGAAGCTTTCTTT
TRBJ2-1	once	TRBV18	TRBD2	CASSPPGGGAHNEQFF	TGTGCCAGCTCACCACCGGGCGGGGGGGCCCACAATGAGCAGTTCTTC
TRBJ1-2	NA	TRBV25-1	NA	CASRARGTGHGYTF	TGTGCCAGCAGGGCCAGGGGCACAGGGCATGGCTACACCTTC
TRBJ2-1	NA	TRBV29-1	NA	CSVVLAYNEQFF	TGCAGCGTTGTCTTGGCTTACAATGAGCAGTTCTTC
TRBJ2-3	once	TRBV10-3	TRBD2	CAISEPGLAGGPGTDTQYF	TGTGCCATCAGTGAGCCGGGACTAGCGGGGGGGCCGGGCACAGATACGCAGTATTTT
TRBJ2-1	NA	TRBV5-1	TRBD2	CASSSQAGGLGEQFF	TGCGCCAGCAGCTCCCAGGCGGGGGGGCTGGGAGAGCAGTTCTTC
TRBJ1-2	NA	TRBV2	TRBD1	CASSEGQGNYGYPF	TGTGCCAGCAGTGAGGGACAGGGTAACTATGGCTACCCCTTC
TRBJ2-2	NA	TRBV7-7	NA	CASSFGEHTGELFF	TGTGCTAGCAGCTTCGGGGAGCACACCGGGGAGCTGTTTTTT
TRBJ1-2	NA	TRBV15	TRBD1	CATSPTGEGFVYGYTF	TGTGCCACCAGTCCGACAGGGGAGGGGTTCGTATATGGCTACACCTTC
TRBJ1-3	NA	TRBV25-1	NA	CASSEAQGRAGNTIYF	TGTGCCAGCAGTGAGGCGCAGGGAAGGGCTGGAAACACCATATATTTT
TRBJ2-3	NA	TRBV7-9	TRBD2	CASSSSGGGTDTQYF	TGTGCCAGCAGCTCTAGCGGGGGGGGCACAGATACGCAGTATTTT
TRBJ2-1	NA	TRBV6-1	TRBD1	CASTKTGGYNEQFF	TGTGCCAGCACCAAGACAGGGGGCTACAATGAGCAGTTCTTC
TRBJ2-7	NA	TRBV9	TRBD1	CASSVGGQGYYEQYF	TGTGCCAGCAGCGTAGGGGGACAGGGGTACTACGAGCAGTACTTC
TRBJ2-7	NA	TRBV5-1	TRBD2	CASSAGLAGGLYEQYF	TGCGCCAGCAGCGCGGGACTAGCGGGGGGGCTCTACGAGCAGTACTTC
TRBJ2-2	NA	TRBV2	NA	CASSEDRGGTGELFF	TGTGCCAGCAGTGAAGACAGGGGGGGCACCGGGGAGCTGTTTTTT
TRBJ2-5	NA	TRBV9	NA	CASSGTTQETQYF	TGTGCCAGCAGCGGGACTACTCAAGAGACCCAGTACTTC
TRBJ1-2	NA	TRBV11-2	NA	CASSRGGGTDNGYTF	TGTGCCAGCAGTCGGGGAGGGGGAACGGATAATGGCTACACCTTC
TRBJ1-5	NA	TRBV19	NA	CASSIDSGEGSNQPQHF	TGTGCCAGTAGTATCGATTCCGGGGAAGGGAGCAATCAGCCCCAGCATTTT
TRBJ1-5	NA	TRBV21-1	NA	CASSKARRGCGDQPQHF	TGTGCCAGCAGCAAAGCGCGTCGGGGTTGTGGGGATCAGCCCCAGCATTTT
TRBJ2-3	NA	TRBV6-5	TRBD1	CAATDRNTDTQYF	TGTGCCGCGACGGACAGGAACACAGATACGCAGTATTTT
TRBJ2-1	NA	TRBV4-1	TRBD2	CASSLLAGGNEQFF	TGCGCCAGCAGCCTACTAGCGGGGGGGAATGAGCAGTTCTTC
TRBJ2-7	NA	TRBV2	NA	CASRQGGSYEQYF	TGTGCCAGCAGGCAGGGGGGATCCTACGAGCAGTACTTC
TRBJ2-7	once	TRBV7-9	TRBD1	CASTRDRDEQYF	TGTGCCAGCACCCGGGACAGGGACGAGCAGTACTTC
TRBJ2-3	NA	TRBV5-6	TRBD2	CASSPLAGGRDTQYF	TGTGCCAGCAGCCCTCTAGCGGGGGGGCGCGATACGCAGTATTTT
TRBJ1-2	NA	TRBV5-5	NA	CASSLVGGDGYGYTF	TGTGCCAGCAGCTTGGTAGGAGGGGACGGCTATGGCTACACCTTC
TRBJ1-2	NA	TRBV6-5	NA	CASSNQGYGYTF	TGTGCCAGCAGTAATCAGGGTTATGGCTACACCTTC